This entry describes one TCR beta chain. The antigen is unknown. This CDR3 spans 17 amino acids. Germline V lookup: CDR1 SGDLS, CDR2 YYNGEE. Trimming removed 4 bases at V and 0 bases at J, with 17 bases between. The data originate from a study of cytomegalovirus exposure and HLA in healthy donors. Profiling relied on immunoSEQ multiplex PCR, and the TCRdb table lists in-frame clones only, not all of them. The table records approximately 65,000 clones, about 91% of them present only once. Overall study findings and caveats: TCR beta chains numbering more than 150 were designated cytomegalovirus-associated. Accounts indicate the classifier identified cytomegalovirus status with strong specificity and sensitivity.

This sequence was found in a man between 18 and 35 years old in good health and CMV-seropositive. This chain connects TRBV9 to TRBJ2-1; no reliable D call. Sequencing was done on a sample of PBMCs. This chain's CDR3 is CASSQDLTESSYNEQFF. In DNA form, the CDR3 reads TGTGCCAGCAGCCAGGATTTAACCGAGAGCTCCTACAATGAGCAGTTCTTC.